The rows below give T cell receptor beta chains drawn from one sample of a study of CD8 T cells in ankylosing spondylitis. Each CDR3 protein is one row after TCRdb ran MiXCR on the 5' RACE reads. The table has some 130,000 distinct CDR3 sequences, roughly 6.6% seen once. The sample comprised blood, either unsorted or a sorted T cell fraction (not recorded which). The source is a female donor with ankylosing spondylitis or in good health (not recorded which). CDR3s include the opening cysteine and the closing phenylalanine or tryptophan. The D gene is left open where the match is weak. Clone size is given for some rows only: seen once, a few or many times, or a class if the clone is expanded.

v_gene	j_gene	d_gene	abundance	CDR3nt	CDR3aa
TRBV5-1	TRBJ1-6	NA	NA	TGCGCCAGCAGCTTGGGTGCAGGGGCTTATAATTCACCCCTCCACTTT	CASSLGAGAYNSPLHF
TRBV20-1	TRBJ2-2	NA	many	TGCAGTGCTAGACCCACCTGGACGTCCCCGAACACCGGGGAGCTGTTTTTT	CSARPTWTSPNTGELFF
TRBV4-3	TRBJ2-6	NA	many	TGCGCCAGCAGCGCCCATCCCGACTCTGGGGCCAACGTCCTGACTTTC	CASSAHPDSGANVLTF
TRBV4-1	TRBJ1-2	NA	many	TGCGCCAGCAGCCAAGCTAGTCAGGGGATCTATGGCTACACCTTC	CASSQASQGIYGYTF
TRBV7-2	TRBJ1-3	NA	few	TGTGCCAGCAGCCCGGTGACAGGTCTGGCTGGAAACACCATATATTTT	CASSPVTGLAGNTIYF
TRBV13	TRBJ1-6	NA	many	TGTGCCAGCAGCTTAGGGGCCGCCCGTAATTCACCCCTCCACTTT	CASSLGAARNSPLHF
TRBV5-1	TRBJ2-2	NA	few	TGCGCCAGCAGCACATTTAATGCGAACACCGGGGAGCTGTTTTTT	CASSTFNANTGELFF
TRBV18	TRBJ2-1	TRBD1	few	TGTGCCAGCTCCCTCGGGACAGGGAGGGATGAGCAGTTCTTC	CASSLGTGRDEQFF
TRBV29-1	TRBJ1-1	TRBD1	many	TGCAGCGTTGAAGGCTACAGGGGTACTGAAGCTTTCTTT	CSVEGYRGTEAFF
TRBV5-1	TRBJ1-4	TRBD1	many	TGCGCCAGCAGCTATGGGACAGCGGAAAAACTGTTTTTT	CASSYGTAEKLFF
TRBV11-2	TRBJ1-1	NA	many	TGTGCCACCCACTGGGCTGTGAACACTGAAGCTTTCTTT	CATHWAVNTEAFF
TRBV3-1	TRBJ1-6	NA	NA	TGTACCAGCAGCCAAGTGATGTCCGGGAGTTCACCCCTCCACTTT	CTSSQVMSGSSPLHF
TRBV29-1	TRBJ1-1	TRBD1	many	TGCAGCGTAAAGACAGGGACCACTGAAGCTTTCTTT	CSVKTGTTEAFF
TRBV20-1	TRBJ2-1	NA	many	TGCAGTGCTGGCCTGCTCTATGAGCAGTTCTTC	CSAGLLYEQFF
TRBV4-1	TRBJ2-3	NA	many	TGCGCCAGCAGCCAAGGGACCCTCAGCACAGATACGCAGTATTTT	CASSQGTLSTDTQYF
TRBV28	TRBJ1-5	NA	many	TGTGCCAGCAGTCTCACACAGAGACTCTCGGCCCAGCATTTT	CASSLTQRLSAQHF
TRBV12-3/TRBV12-4	TRBJ1-5	NA	many	TGTGCCAGCAGTTTAGCGTTAGGGACTCAGCCCCAGCATTTT	CASSLALGTQPQHF
TRBV9	TRBJ1-2	NA	few	TGTGCCAGCAGCGTAGAATCAGGGTTTGGTTTCGGGGGCTACACCTTC	CASSVESGFGFGGYTF
TRBV10-3	TRBJ2-3	TRBD1	NA	TGTGCCATCAGTGAGAATTTTCCGGGACAGGGGGCAAATACGCAGTATTTT	CAISENFPGQGANTQYF
TRBV7-2	TRBJ2-1	NA	NA	TGTGCCAGCAGCTCGGTAGCTAGCAGGGATGAGCAGTTCTTC	CASSSVASRDEQFF
TRBV5-1	TRBJ1-1	NA	many	TGCGCCAGCAGCTTACAGAACACTGAAGCTTTCTTT	CASSLQNTEAFF
TRBV12-3/TRBV12-4	TRBJ1-5	NA	many	TGTGCCAGCAGTCCCTGGGAGCCGGGGCCCCAGCATTTT	CASSPWEPGPQHF
TRBV7-6	TRBJ2-7	NA	NA	TGTGCCAGCAGCTTAGCAGGGCCAGGATCAAGTTACGAGCAGTACTTC	CASSLAGPGSSYEQYF
TRBV6-1	TRBJ1-1	NA	many	TGTGCCAGCAGTGTAATGAGCCTGAACACTGAAGCTTTCTTT	CASSVMSLNTEAFF
TRBV12-3/TRBV12-4	TRBJ2-3	NA	many	TGTGCCAGCAGTCCCACCGCCGGAGTAGATACGCAGTATTTT	CASSPTAGVDTQYF
TRBV5-1	TRBJ2-1	NA	many	TGCGCCAGCAGCTTGGGTTCCCCAATGAACAATGAGCAGTTCTTC	CASSLGSPMNNEQFF
TRBV15	TRBJ2-4	TRBD1	many	TGTGCCACCAGCAGAGACCCGGGACAGGGGAACATTCAGTACTTC	CATSRDPGQGNIQYF
TRBV20-1	TRBJ2-1	TRBD2	many	TGCAGTGCGCGACCACCCGGGACTATCTCCCTTGAGCAGTTCTTC	CSARPPGTISLEQFF
TRBV7-2	TRBJ2-4	NA	few	TGTGCCAGCAGCTTAGCGCCGTCAGGGATGAATTTGGGCAAAAACATTCAGTACTTC	CASSLAPSGMNLGKNIQYF
TRBV11-1	TRBJ2-7	NA	many	TGTGCCAGCAGCACGGGGCTCCTCTACGAGCAGTACTTC	CASSTGLLYEQYF
TRBV24-1	TRBJ2-2	TRBD1	many	TGTGCCACCAGTACTCCGGGACAGGGGTTGACCGGGGAGCTGTTTTTT	CATSTPGQGLTGELFF
TRBV30	TRBJ1-5	TRBD1	many	TGTGCCTGGAGTAGAACAGGGGATCAGCCCCAGCATTTT	CAWSRTGDQPQHF
TRBV29-1	TRBJ1-5	TRBD1	many	TGCAGCGTTGCGACAGGGGATCAGCCCCAGCATTTT	CSVATGDQPQHF
TRBV7-7	TRBJ2-2	NA	many	TGTGCTAGCAGCTTTAACAGAGGCACCGGGGAGCTGTTTTTT	CASSFNRGTGELFF
TRBV10-3	TRBJ1-4	TRBD1	many	TGTGCCATCAGAGCAAACAGGGGAGACGGAAAACTGTTTTTT	CAIRANRGDGKLFF
TRBV12-3/TRBV12-4	TRBJ1-2	NA	many	TGTGCCAGCCTCTGGAACTATGGCTACACCTTC	CASLWNYGYTF
TRBV20-1	TRBJ1-5	NA	many	TGCAGTGCTAGAGACAGGGGACGTGGTCAGCCCCAGCATTTT	CSARDRGRGQPQHF
TRBV20-1	TRBJ2-3	NA	many	TGCAGTGCTAGCCCTCGGGGGTTAGCAGATACGCAGTATTTT	CSASPRGLADTQYF
TRBV30	TRBJ2-2	NA	NA	TGTGCCTGGAGTGGTGACACCGGGGAGCTGTTTTTT	CAWSGDTGELFF
TRBV5-1	TRBJ1-1	NA	many	TGCGCCAGCAGCTTGCAACGGACCAACACTGAAGCTTTCTTT	CASSLQRTNTEAFF
TRBV6-5	TRBJ1-5	NA	many	TGTGCCAGCAGTTACGGCCGAAATCAGCCCCAGCATTTT	CASSYGRNQPQHF
TRBV20-1	TRBJ2-3	TRBD2	many	TGCAGCGCAGGGAGCGGGGGATTCGATACGCAGTATTTT	CSAGSGGFDTQYF
TRBV3-1	TRBJ1-2	TRBD1	many	TGTGCCAGCAGCCCCCAGGACAGGGGCTATGGCTACACCTTC	CASSPQDRGYGYTF
TRBV5-6	TRBJ1-1	NA	NA	TGTGCCAGCAGCACAGGGCTAGGGAACACTGAAGCTTTCTTT	CASSTGLGNTEAFF
TRBV27	TRBJ2-7	TRBD1	many	TGTGCCAGCAGCCTTGAGCCGGGACAGGGGGAGTACTTC	CASSLEPGQGEYF
TRBV5-1	TRBJ2-7	NA	many	TGCGCCAGCAGCAAGGCGAACGAGCAGTACTTC	CASSKANEQYF
TRBV4-2	TRBJ2-1	TRBD2	many	TGTGCCAGCAGCCAAGGGACTAGCGGGGGTGGGGATGAGCAGTTCTTC	CASSQGTSGGGDEQFF